The 21 T cell receptor beta chains listed next were all sequenced from one sample in a study of T cell repertoires in cytomegalovirus infection. TCRdb fed the reads into MiXCR, producing one record per CDR3 protein. This sample yields fewer than 950,000 distinct CDR3 sequences, of which about 31% are seen a single time; roughly 12% belongs to the top ten. Their antigens remain unidentified. Here the sequenced sample was cultured CD8+ T cells from PBMCs, taken from culture after CMV antigen stimulation. Receptors were obtained from a human donor in good health (CMV status not recorded). Some clones in this sample may be carry-over from other donors' samples.

The J gene is TRBJ2-1, the V gene TRBV28; TRBD1 might be the D (5 bases). The germline V gene encodes CDR1 MDHEN and CDR2 SYDVKM. The CDR3 length is 14 residues. Trimming cost V 6 bases and J 5 bases, with 14 bases left between them. Here the CDR3 reads CASSPRGRNNEQFF. The CDR3 DNA reads as TGTGCCAGCAGCCCTAGGGGCAGAAACAATGAGCAGTTCTTC.

V and J are TRBV7-2 and TRBJ1-4; the match to TRBD1 covers 8 bases. CDR3 length: 15 residues. V shed 3 bases, J shed 7 bases, and the junction held 7 bases outside the gene matches. Germline V lookup: CDR1 SGHTA, CDR2 FQGNSA. CDR3 loop: CASSFRQGPVEKLFF. In nucleotides, the CDR3 is TGTGCCAGCAGCTTCCGACAGGGGCCGGTTGAAAAACTGTTTTTT. The full variable domain, rest sourced from reference TRBV7-2 and TRBJ1-4, is GAGVSQSPSNKVTEKGKDVELRCDPISGHTALYWYRQSLGQGLEFLIYFQGNSAPDKSGLPSDRFSAERTGGSVSTLTIQRTQQEDSAVYLCASSFRQGPVEKLFFGSGTQLSVL.

There are a few counts of this clonotype. The J gene is TRBJ2-7, the V gene TRBV19, with D tentatively TRBD2 (6 bases). The CDR3 runs 12 residues. Germline V gene lookup returns CDR1 LNHDA and CDR2 SQIVND (reference sequence). The V end lost 9 bases, the J end lost 2 bases, and 11 bases lay between the germline ends. The CDR3 sequence: CASVGRAYEQYF. CDR3 DNA: TGTGCCAGCGTCGGGAGAGCCTACGAGCAGTACTTC.

The chain is built from TRBV2 and TRBJ1-5; the D is unclear. The V gene lost 1 base and the J gene lost 4 bases, with 8 bases spanning the gap. CDR1 is SNHLY and CDR2 is FYNNEI in the germline V gene. The CDR3 loop spans 14 amino acids. In DNA, the CDR3 is TGTGCCAGCAGTGAAGGGCAGTGGAATCAGCCCCAGCATTTT. Encoded protein: CASSEGQWNQPQHF.

This clonotype occurred many times. V usage is TRBV7-2 and J usage is TRBJ2-5; 13 nucleotides match TRBD2. Germline values: CDR1 SGHTA, CDR2 FQGNSA. V lost 1 base and J lost 2; bases outside the gene matches: 7. The CDR3 covers 18 residues. CDR3 bases: TGTGCCAGCAGCTTAGTGTTGACTAGCGGGGGGAAGCAAGAGACCCAGTACTTC. This sequence encodes CASSLVLTSGGKQETQYF. Together with reference TRBV7-2 and TRBJ2-5, the CDR3 gives the full variable domain: GAGVSQSPSNKVTEKGKDVELRCDPISGHTALYWYRQSLGQGLEFLIYFQGNSAPDKSGLPSDRFSAERTGGSVSTLTIQRTQQEDSAVYLCASSLVLTSGGKQETQYFGPGTRLLVL.

Only a few counts were recorded for this clonotype. The DNA of the CDR3 is TGTGCCAGCAGCCCCCGTCGGGGAGGGACTGAGCAGTTCTTC. This gives the protein CASSPRRGGTEQFF. The gene calls are TRBV7-2 and TRBJ2-1; 7 positions agree with TRBD2. The CDR3 has 14 amino acids. Trimming removed 5 bases from V and 9 bases from J; junction bases left unmatched: 10. Germline V gene lookup returns CDR1 SGHTA and CDR2 FQGNSA.

Notes on this clonotype: It may be a read error: a sequence one base away is much more abundant. The chain has TRBV6-5 and TRBJ2-5; D may match TRBD1 or TRBD2 (5 bases each). CDR3 size: 14 residues. The V end was cut by 6 bases, the J end by 5 bases, with 16 bases between. Germline CDR1 MNHEY, CDR2 SVGAGI. CDR3 coding DNA: TGTGCCAGCAGACACTGGGGGATTATGGAGACCCAGTACTTC. Translating it yields CASRHWGIMETQYF.

There are a few counts of this clonotype. The J gene is TRBJ2-7, the V gene TRBV7-6, with D perhaps matching TRBD2 (6 bases). The CDR3 contains 16 residues. Germline CDR1 SGHVS, CDR2 FNYEAQ. The ends were cut back, 5 bases at V and 2 bases at J, with 19 bases in the middle. The CDR3 sequence is CASSPTGRETTYEQYV. The DNA for the CDR3 is TGTGCCAGCAGCCCTACCGGGAGAGAGACTACCTACGAGCAGTACGTC.

The chain uses TRBV7-3 and TRBJ2-2, with D tentatively TRBD1 (5 bases). Germline V lookup: CDR1 SGHTA, CDR2 FQGTGA. The ends were cut back, 6 bases at V and 5 bases at J, with 13 bases in the middle. CDR3 length: 14 amino acids. Here the CDR3 reads CASRTDVETGELFF. CDR3 DNA: TGTGCCAGCAGGACAGACGTGGAGACCGGGGAGCTGTTTTTT.

The chain has TRBV2 and TRBJ2-6; D is uncertain. The germline V gene has CDR1 SNHLY and CDR2 FYNNEI. There are 15 residues in the CDR3. With 8 bases removed from V and 5 bases from J, the gap between germline ends came to 16 bases. The DNA of the CDR3 is TGTGCCAGCGCTGCCTTAACCGCTCGGGCCAACGTCCTGACTTTC. The encoded protein is CASAALTARANVLTF.

This clonotype occurred a few times. The V and J genes are TRBV20-1 and TRBJ1-2; possible D gene TRBD1, 5 bases. Germline values: CDR1 DFQATT, CDR2 SNEGSKA (reference sequence). V lost 6 bases, J lost 1 base, and 12 bases lay in between. The length of the CDR3 is 13 residues. The chain's CDR3 is CSARQPLNYGYTF. The DNA for the CDR3 is TGCAGTGCCAGACAGCCACTTAACTATGGCTACACCTTC.

This clonotype appeared a few times. The chain recombines TRBV6-5 with TRBJ2-1; TRBD2 aligns across 15 bases. This CDR3 spans 17 amino acids. The trim removed 4 bases at V and 3 bases at J, leaving 4 bases unmatched. CDR1 is MNHEY and CDR2 is SVGAGI in the germline V gene. DNA for the CDR3: TGTGCCAGCAGTTCGGGACTAGCGGGGGGTAACTACAATGAGCAGTTCTTC. Its protein is CASSSGLAGGNYNEQFF.

This clonotype was counted only a few times. The genes are TRBV27 and TRBJ1-6; 7 bases match TRBD1. J gave up 14 bases and V 8 bases, and 18 bases lay outside the gene matches. Germline loops: CDR1 MNHEY, CDR2 SMNVEV (reference sequence). This CDR3 comprises 15 residues. The CDR3 here is CASRNTPGGKGTLHF. Written as DNA, the CDR3 is TGTGCCAGCCGCAACACGCCAGGGGGAAAAGGGACCCTCCACTTT.

The table lists this clonotype with a few counts. The chain carries TRBV5-6 and TRBJ1-5; D possibly corresponds to TRBD1 (5 bases). CDR1 SGHDT and CDR2 YYEEEE come from the germline V gene. With 4 bases removed from V and 9 bases from J, the gap between germline ends came to 14 bases. The CDR3 consists of 13 residues. DNA for the CDR3: TGTGCCAGCAGCGGGGGGGGAGAGGGGCCCCAGCATTTT. Protein product: CASSGGGEGPQHF.

The chain links TRBV15 to TRBJ2-3; D is undetermined. Germline V gives CDR1 LNHNV, CDR2 YYDKDF (reference sequence). The V end was cut by 5 bases, the J end by 5 bases, with 17 bases between. This CDR3 has 15 residues. The CDR3 here is CATSLSSGLQDTQYF. The CDR3 region has the DNA TGTGCCACCAGCCTAAGCAGTGGGCTCCAAGATACGCAGTATTTT.

About this clonotype itself: The junction shows a germline mismatch at one end, possibly a read error. For the CDR3, the DNA is TGTGCCAGCAGCCAAGATCGGACTAGCGGGGGCAATGAGCAGTTCTTC. Translation: CASSQDRTSGGNEQFF. The chain joins TRBV4-1 to TRBJ2-1, with TRBD2 matching 13 bases. From germline, CDR1 is MGHRA and CDR2 YSYEKL. The CDR3 length is 16 residues.

The V gene is TRBV4-2, the J gene TRBJ2-2, with D maybe TRBD1 (5 bases). In germline, CDR1 is LGHNA, CDR2 YNFKEQ. V lost 0 bases and J 3 bases, leaving 11 bases between the germline ends. The CDR3 spans 16 residues. The CDR3 sequence: CASSQDQTGYTGELFF. CDR3 DNA sequence: TGTGCCAGCAGCCAAGATCAAACAGGCTACACCGGGGAGCTGTTTTTT.

The chain has TRBV5-8 and TRBJ2-1; 7 positions agree with TRBD2. This CDR3 is built from 14 residues. Germline-derived CDR1 and CDR2 are SGHTS and YDEGEE. With V trimmed by 3 bases and J by 3 bases, 3 bases remained unmatched. Here the CDR3 reads CASSSPGGYNEQFF. CDR3 coding DNA: TGTGCCAGCAGCTCTCCGGGGGGCTACAATGAGCAGTTCTTC.

This CDR3 is CSARVAGLNTEAFF. CDR3 coding DNA: TGCAGTGCTAGGGTTGCCGGCCTGAACACTGAAGCTTTCTTT. The chain links TRBV20-1 to TRBJ1-1; D unresolved. Germline V gene lookup returns CDR1 DFQATT and CDR2 SNEGSKA (reference sequence). The V gene lost 3 bases and the J gene lost 0 bases, with 11 bases spanning the gap. This CDR3 comprises 14 residues.

This clonotype was observed once. V and J are TRBV5-5 and TRBJ2-7, with D possibly TRBD1 on 6 matching bases. The CDR3 covers 14 residues. The germline V gene encodes CDR1 SGHKS and CDR2 YYEKEE (reference sequence). V lost 4 bases and J lost 3, with 14 bases in between. The CDR3 coding sequence is TGTGCCAGCAGCGCACGTCAGGGGCGCTACGAGCAGTACGTC. This sequence encodes CASSARQGRYEQYV.

V gene TRBV4-1 combines with J gene TRBJ2-1, with 14 nucleotides matching TRBD2. Looked up from germline, CDR1 is MGHRA and CDR2 is YSYEKL. V gave up 1 base and J gave up 4 bases; unmatched junction bases: 9. The CDR3 loop spans 19 amino acids. The DNA of the CDR3 is TGCGCCAGCAGCCAAGTGGGGACTAGCGGGGGCCCCCCGTACAATGAGCAGTTCTTC. This encodes CASSQVGTSGGPPYNEQFF.